The present TCR beta chain was sequenced within a study of graft-versus-host responses after intestinal transplantation. About the research overall: Each recipient received a multivisceral, liver-intestinal, or isolated intestinal graft. Anti-thymocyte globulin was used for induction in all recipients, who then took tacrolimus and steroids for approximately 3 years.

Germline V gene data show CDR1 as MNHEY and CDR2 as SVGAGI. Trimming at V came to 5 bases and at J to 7 bases, leaving 8 bases not matched to a gene. CDR3 size: 13 residues. A remark on this clone: The antigen remains unidentified.

The protocol was immunoSEQ multiplex PCR, while the TCRdb copy is restricted to in-frame clones and leaves out a portion. The data show around 120,000 clones, with 90% to 95% seen just once and about 0.11% held by the top ten. This TCR was sampled from a human donor who received an intestinal transplant. The chain couples TRBV6-5 to TRBJ2-7, with 7 bases that match TRBD1. The material sequenced was unstimulated CD4+ T cells sorted from spleen or lymph node cells, taken before intestinal transplant. The CDR3 protein is CASSGTGVGEQYF. The DNA for the CDR3 is TGTGCCAGCAGTGGAACAGGGGTTGGGGAGCAGTACTTC.